This T cell receptor (beta chain) originates from a study of T cell changes during pregnancy in multiple sclerosis (dated by TCRdb to the late 2010s). Turning to the overall study: The study looked at changes in the T cell repertoire across pregnancy in women with multiple sclerosis.

The germline V and J ends show losses of 4 bases and 1 base respectively, and no gene match explains 4 bases of the junction. CDR1 and CDR2, per the germline V gene (reference sequence), are SEHNR and FQNEAQ. Inclusive of the bounding cysteine and phenylalanine, the CDR3 is 14 residues long. Kept here is only the CDR3 DNA, which spans 42 bases and is read in frame from base 1. The library came from the immunoSEQ multiplex PCR assay. TCRdb retrieved this table from immuneACCESS and kept in-frame rearrangements only. Not all clones are present; in checked studies, unresolved V genes account for under half, and no reason is known for the remainder. This sample comprises tens of thousands of clones, 80% to 90% of them detected only once. The biggest ten clones account for about 0.4% of the sample. In regard to this clone: Its antigen specificity is not known. No quality values exist for individual bases; no much larger clone is one base distant.

The rearranged chain carries TRBV7-9 and TRBJ2-7; 7 middle bases align to TRBD1. Specimen: CD4+ T cells from peripheral blood mononuclear cells, collected in the third trimester of pregnancy. The sequence came from a female donor with multiple sclerosis, enrolled in a pregnancy study. The sequenced DNA: TGTGCCAGCAGCTACAACAGGGGATCCTACGAGCAGTACTTC. The encoded protein is CASSYNRGSYEQYF.